The 13 T cell receptor beta chains given below trace back to one sample, sequenced in a study of T cell repertoires in cytomegalovirus infection. TCRdb reanalysed the reads using MiXCR and keeps one entry per CDR3 protein. The table shows hundreds of thousands of distinct CDR3 sequences, with 20% to 25% occurring only once. The sample comprised CD8+ T cells from PBMCs. Receptors originate from a human donor in good health (CMV status not recorded). Some clones in this sample may be carry-over from other donors' samples.

This clonotype was observed many times. The chain has TRBV6-1 and TRBJ2-7; D unresolved. CDR3 length: 14 residues. In germline, CDR1 is MNHNS, CDR2 SASEGT. V was clipped by 3 bases and J by 6 bases, with 15 bases between them. CDR3 in DNA: TGTGCCAGCAGTGACTGGGGAAGTCGAGGCGAGCAGTACGTC. Protein product: CASSDWGSRGEQYV.

The sample holds many counts of this clonotype. The J gene is TRBJ1-1, the V gene TRBV27, with 7 bases lining up with TRBD1. The CDR3 has 16 amino acids. The germline V gene encodes CDR1 MNHEY and CDR2 SMNVEV (reference sequence). The J segment lost 0 bases and the V segment lost 6 bases, leaving 10 bases of the junction unmatched. The CDR3 is CASSQLTGNMNTEAFF. The CDR3 region has the DNA TGTGCCAGCAGCCAACTGACAGGGAACATGAACACTGAAGCTTTCTTT.

As concerns this clonotype: The final CDR3 position lacks the conserved phenylalanine or tryptophan, pointing to a likely read error. The chain links TRBV5-4 to TRBJ1-6; 8 bases are shared with TRBD1. The V segment lost 4 bases and the J segment 3 bases; nucleotides outside the gene matches: 3. Germline V CDR1 and CDR2: SGHNT, YYREEE (reference sequence). The CDR3 covers 15 residues. The CDR3 DNA follows: TGTGCCAGCAGCGTCAGGGGGCTCTATAATTCACCCCTCCACCTT. Residues: CASSVRGLYNSPLHL.

The chain combines TRBV6-4 with TRBJ2-3, with D perhaps assigned TRBD1 or TRBD2 (5 bases each). The length of the CDR3 is 16 residues. The V gene lost 6 bases and the J gene lost 2 bases, with 18 bases spanning the gap. Germline V lookup: CDR1 MRHNA, CDR2 SNTAGT. CDR3 amino acids: CASRVQTVRATDTQYF. In DNA, the CDR3 is TGTGCCAGCAGGGTTCAGACAGTGAGGGCCACAGATACGCAGTATTTT.

In the case of this clonotype: A much larger clone differs from this one at a single base, so this may be a read error. The chain uses TRBV7-8 and TRBJ1-1, with D perhaps matching TRBD1 (6 bases). The CDR3 sequence is 13 residues long. The germline V gene encodes CDR1 SGHVS and CDR2 FQNEAQ. The CDR3 loop reads CANSSTGLTEAFF. CDR3 nucleotide sequence: TGTGCCAACAGCTCAACAGGGTTGACTGAAGCTTTCTTT.

For this clonotype: This may come from a read error, since a much larger clone is one base off. This chain uses TRBV7-8 with TRBJ2-2; 9 bases are a match to TRBD1. V shed 6 bases and J 3 bases; nucleotides not matched to a gene: 8. The CDR3 covers 16 residues. Germline V gives CDR1 SGHVS, CDR2 FQNEAQ. CDR3 protein: CASRWLDRGYTGELFF. CDR3 DNA: TGTGCCAGCAGATGGTTGGACAGGGGATACACCGGGGAGCTGTTTTTT.

This clonotype was found a few times. This chain connects TRBV7-8 to TRBJ2-5; 7 nucleotides line up with TRBD2. The V gene end was trimmed by 5 bases and the J gene end by 9 bases; junction bases not matched to a gene: 12. From germline, CDR1 is SGHVS and CDR2 FQNEAQ. This CDR3 contains 14 residues. Written as DNA, the CDR3 is TGTGCCAGCAGCCCCCCGAGACTAGCAATGTCCCAGTACTTC. It translates to CASSPPRLAMSQYF.

This clonotype has just a few counts. The V gene is TRBV6-2 or TRBV6-3, the J gene TRBJ2-5; 10 bases line up with TRBD1. Germline V CDR1 and CDR2: MNHEY, SVGEGT. V shed 2 bases, J shed 5 bases, and the junction held 2 bases outside the gene matches. This CDR3 spans 14 amino acids. CDR3: CASSYGTGVETQYF. The CDR3 DNA reads TGTGCCAGCAGTTACGGGACAGGGGTGGAGACCCAGTACTTC.

This clonotype was counted at least ten times. V gene TRBV27 combines with J gene TRBJ2-1, with 10 positions matching TRBD2. Germline assignment: CDR1 MNHEY and CDR2 SMNVEV (reference sequence). The CDR3 has 15 residues. Trimming removed 2 bases from V and 8 bases from J; junction bases left unmatched: 6. The CDR3 sequence: CASSLISGGFDEQFF. For the CDR3, the DNA is TGTGCCAGCAGTTTAATTAGCGGGGGGTTCGATGAGCAGTTCTTC.

This clonotype was detected a few times. CDR3 sequence: CASSNGSYHSEQYV. The CDR3 nucleotides read TGTGCCAGCAGTAACGGATCCTATCACTCCGAGCAGTACGTC. V gene TRBV6-2 or TRBV6-3 combines with J gene TRBJ2-7; D gene unclear. CDR1 is MNHEY, CDR2 SVGEGT, per germline. Between the trimmed V and J ends, which lost 5 bases and 6 bases, there was a span of 17 bases. The CDR3 is 14 residues long.

This clonotype has a handful of counts. The chain joins TRBV29-1 to TRBJ2-7; D tentatively fits TRBD1 or TRBD2 (5 bases each). The V and J ends lost 4 bases and 6 bases respectively, with 13 bases between them. CDR3 length: 12 residues. Germline assignment: CDR1 SQVTM and CDR2 ANQGSEA. CDR3 bases: TGCAGCGTTGTCGTCGAGAGGGGCGAGCAGTACGTC. It specifies CSVVVERGEQYV.

The rearrangement links TRBV11-2 to TRBJ2-7; a weak D match, TRBD1 (6 bases). Germline CDR1 and CDR2: SGHAT and FQNNGV. V was trimmed by 2 bases and J by 7 bases, leaving 12 bases between them. The CDR3 has 13 amino acids. The CDR3 nucleotides read TGTGCCAGCAGCTTAACAGGGACCCCAGAGCAGTACTTC. Translation: CASSLTGTPEQYF.

This clonotype was recorded at least ten times. The rearrangement joins TRBV12-3 or TRBV12-4 to TRBJ1-1; perhaps TRBD1 as D (5 bases). Trimming stripped 5 bases from V and 5 bases from J, with 15 bases between. The CDR3 contains 14 residues. The CDR3 DNA reads as TGTGCCAGCAGTCTATACGGGGGGGAGACTGAAGCTTTCTTT. Protein sequence: CASSLYGGETEAFF.